This passage covers 30 T cell receptor beta chains from one sample sequenced in a study of T cells in Graves' hyperthyroidism and ophthalmopathy. RNA transcripts gave rise to amplified TCR beta CDR3 regions. RT-PCR in the first round (using the HTBI primer set) targeted the TCR CDR3. MiXCR was run by TCRdb on the multiplex PCR reads, yielding one entry per CDR3 protein. The sample carries approximately 300,000 distinct CDR3 sequences, 15% to 20% recorded once. Material: blood. The receptors were sampled from a young man with Graves' hyperthyroidism.

This clonotype was detected a few times. This chain connects TRBV29-1 to TRBJ2-2; D is ambiguous. V was shortened by 1 base and J by 0 bases, with 3 bases between the two germline ends. The germline CDR1 and CDR2 sequences are SQVTM and ANQGSEA. This CDR3 spans 13 amino acids. CDR3 amino acids: CSVEVANTGELFF. CDR3 in DNA: TGCAGCGTTGAAGTGGCGAACACCGGGGAGCTGTTTTTT.

This clonotype has only a few counts. CDR3 DNA: TGTGCCAGCTCACCACCGTTAGGAGCGGGACTTGAAGCTTTCTTT. Its protein is CASSPPLGAGLEAFF. The rearrangement links TRBV18 to TRBJ1-1; D may be TRBD1 (5 bases). The CDR3 runs to 15 residues. Trimming cost V 0 bases and J 7 bases, with 15 bases left between them. Per germline, CDR1 KGHSH and CDR2 LQKENI.

This clonotype was detected ten times or more. The chain carries TRBV29-1 and TRBJ2-3; 14 bases are shared with TRBD2. Per germline, CDR1 SQVTM and CDR2 ANQGSEA. The CDR3 totals 13 residues. The junction had 0 bases not matched to a gene; V was cut back by 4 bases and J by 6 bases. CDR3 in DNA: TGCAGCGTTGGGACTAGCGGGAGGGATACGCAGTATTTT. Protein product: CSVGTSGRDTQYF.

Comments on this clonotype: It may be a read error: a sequence one base away is much more abundant. The chain has TRBV27 and TRBJ2-7, with 9 bases identical to TRBD1. Germline V CDR1 and CDR2: MNHEY, SMNVEV (reference sequence). The CDR3 contains 13 residues. V trimming: 6 bases; J trimming: 2 bases; junction bases outside the gene matches: 2. CDR3 sequence: CASSHRGPYEQYF. As DNA, the CDR3 is TGTGCCAGCAGCCACAGGGGGCCCTACGAGCAGTACTTC.

This chain links TRBV4-1 with TRBJ2-7; TRBD1 aligns across 9 bases. The CDR3 is 15 amino acids. V dropped 3 bases and J dropped 2; count of bases not matched to a gene: 5. The germline V gene encodes CDR1 MGHRA and CDR2 YSYEKL. As DNA, the CDR3 is TGCGCCAGCAGCCATCCCGGGACAGGGCCCTACGAGCAGTACTTC. It yields the protein CASSHPGTGPYEQYF.

This clonotype has a count of ten or more. V gene TRBV27 combines with J gene TRBJ2-1; 9 positions agree with TRBD2. This CDR3 region has 18 residues. Unmatched junction bases numbered 12, after V lost 6 bases and J lost 0 bases. In germline, CDR1 is MNHEY, CDR2 SMNVEV (reference sequence). The CDR3 region has the DNA TGTGCCAGCAGCAGGGAGCTAGCGGGATCGAGCTCCTACAATGAGCAGTTCTTC. It specifies CASSRELAGSSSYNEQFF.

In its sample, this clonotype was seen many times. This chain uses TRBV6-1 with TRBJ2-7, with 9 bases that match TRBD2. CDR1 and CDR2 from the germline V gene are MNHNS and SASEGT. The CDR3 totals 15 residues. V was pared by 5 bases and J by 3 bases, with 8 bases of the junction left unmatched. The CDR3 here is CASSPTSGGIYEQYF. CDR3 DNA: TGTGCCAGCAGTCCGACTAGCGGAGGAATCTACGAGCAGTACTTC.

This clonotype was counted many times. The rearrangement links TRBV5-1 to TRBJ2-7; 10 nucleotides align to TRBD1. J lost 2 bases, V lost 0 bases, and 2 bases had no gene match. The germline V gene has CDR1 SGHRS and CDR2 YFSETQ. The CDR3 covers 15 residues. The CDR3 loop reads CASSLGQGATYEQYF. The DNA of the CDR3 is TGCGCCAGCAGCTTGGGACAGGGGGCAACCTACGAGCAGTACTTC.

The genes are TRBV29-1 and TRBJ2-7; 10 bases are shared with TRBD1. The V segment lost 3 bases and the J segment 0 bases; nucleotides outside the gene matches: 5. The CDR3 extends over 15 amino acids. The germline V gene has CDR1 SQVTM and CDR2 ANQGSEA. The DNA of the CDR3 is TGCAGCGTTGACGGACAGGGGGTCGACTCCTACGAGCAGTACTTC. Protein: CSVDGQGVDSYEQYF.

On this clonotype: One end of the junction fails to match germline, which may point to a read error. The chain carries TRBV5-1 and TRBJ2-1; D is uncertain. CDR1 is SGHRS and CDR2 is YFSETQ in the germline V gene. The CDR3 loop spans 14 amino acids. Written as DNA, the CDR3 is TGCGCCGGCAGCTTGAGTGACTCCTACAATGAGCAGTTCTTC. Its translation is CAGSLSDSYNEQFF. Full variable domain (outside the CDR3, taken from reference TRBV5-1 and TRBJ2-1): KAGVTQTPRYLIKTRGQQVTLSCSPISGHRSVSWYQQTPGQGLQFLFEYFSETQRNKGNFPGRFSGRQFSNSRSEMNVSTLELGDSALYLCAGSLSDSYNEQFFGPGTRLTVL.

At least ten counts were recorded for this clonotype. This chain uses TRBV2 with TRBJ2-5; 10 nucleotides align to TRBD2. The CDR3 runs 17 residues. With 0 bases clipped from V and 2 bases from J, the junction kept 6 bases outside the gene matches. Germline-derived CDR1 and CDR2 are SNHLY and FYNNEI. CDR3 coding DNA: TGTGCCAGCAGTGAAGCGCTGTCTAGCGGGAGTCAAGAGACCCAGTACTTC. Translated, it gives CASSEALSSGSQETQYF.

This clonotype came up a few times. The chain couples TRBV20-1 to TRBJ2-7; weak D call: TRBD2 (5 bases). From germline, CDR1 is DFQATT and CDR2 SNEGSKA (reference sequence). With 6 bases removed from V and 3 bases from J, the gap between germline ends came to 12 bases. This CDR3 is 12 amino acids long. The CDR3 loop reads CSAPRAGYEQYF. The CDR3 DNA sequence: TGCAGTGCCCCCCGGGCGGGCTACGAGCAGTACTTC.

This clonotype was picked up many times. V gene TRBV28 combines with J gene TRBJ2-5; 8 nucleotides match TRBD2. Germline V gives CDR1 MDHEN, CDR2 SYDVKM. The junction had 6 bases not matched to a gene; V was cut back by 6 bases and J by 0 bases. This CDR3 spans 15 amino acids. The CDR3 nucleotides read TGTGCCAGCAGCCCCGGGAGGGTGTACCAAGAGACCCAGTACTTC. As protein: CASSPGRVYQETQYF.

This clonotype was detected only a few times. The rearrangement joins TRBV27 to TRBJ2-3; D gene unclear. Trimming removed 3 bases from V and 2 bases from J, with 12 bases in between. Per germline, CDR1 MNHEY and CDR2 SMNVEV (reference sequence). The CDR3 is 15 residues long. The CDR3 loop reads CASSFSRADTDTQYF. Here the CDR3 DNA reads TGTGCCAGCAGTTTCTCCCGGGCAGACACAGATACGCAGTATTTT.

The table lists this clonotype with many counts. J is TRBJ2-5 and V is TRBV7-8; no clear D. Per the germline V gene, CDR1 is SGHVS and CDR2 is FQNEAQ. This CDR3 comprises 14 residues. The V and J ends lost 5 bases and 2 bases respectively, with 12 bases between them. The CDR3 DNA is TGTGCCAGCAGCCGAAACGGGCCACAAGAGACCCAGTACTTC. Its protein is CASSRNGPQETQYF.

This clonotype was detected many times. The chain couples TRBV5-1 to TRBJ2-1, with a possible D match to TRBD2 (6 bases). V lost 0 bases, J lost 9 bases, and 13 bases lay in between. The CDR3 extends over 14 amino acids. CDR1 is SGHRS and CDR2 is YFSETQ in the germline V gene. CDR3 loop: CASSLGRELGEQFF. The CDR3 DNA is TGCGCCAGCAGCTTGGGTCGGGAGCTTGGTGAGCAGTTCTTC.

Only a few counts were recorded for this clonotype. Just one base apart from a much larger clone, this may be a read error. CDR3: CAGWASGTGADTQYF. CDR3 coding DNA: TGTGCCGGTTGGGCTAGCGGCACGGGGGCAGATACGCAGTATTTT. The chain combines TRBV2 with TRBJ2-3; the match to TRBD2 covers 7 bases. CDR1 is SNHLY, CDR2 FYNNEI, per germline. The CDR3 loop spans 15 amino acids. V was pared by 11 bases and J by 4 bases, with 15 bases of the junction left unmatched.

This clonotype was detected ten times or more. The rearrangement links TRBV20-1 to TRBJ1-1, with D possibly being TRBD1 (6 bases). The CDR3 consists of 15 residues. The germline V gene encodes CDR1 DFQATT and CDR2 SNEGSKA (reference sequence). Trimming removed 0 bases from V and 0 bases from J, with 11 bases in between. CDR3 DNA sequence: TGCAGTGCTAGAGATTCGGGGGCCTTGAACACTGAAGCTTTCTTT. This translates into CSARDSGALNTEAFF.

For this clonotype: Being one base from a much bigger clone, this may be a read error. The V and J genes are TRBV28 and TRBJ1-5; 8 bases are a match to TRBD1. This CDR3 is 13 amino acids long. The germline V gene encodes CDR1 MDHEN and CDR2 SYDVKM. V was pared by 6 bases and J by 9 bases, with 7 bases of the junction left unmatched. The CDR3 reads CASRPTGGSPQHF. CDR3 in DNA: TGTGCCAGCAGACCCACAGGGGGGTCGCCCCAGCATTTT.

This clonotype was counted at least ten times. This chain connects TRBV12-3 or TRBV12-4 to TRBJ1-1; D not certain. V dropped 4 bases and J dropped 5 bases, with 8 bases sitting between them. This CDR3 spans 12 amino acids. As DNA, the CDR3 is TGTGCCAGCAGTTATTATGGTACTGAAGCTTTCTTT. Translating it yields CASSYYGTEAFF.

The gene calls are TRBV3-1 and TRBJ1-5; no reliable D call. Germline CDR1 is LGHDT and CDR2 is YNNKEL (reference sequence). V lost 0 bases to trimming and J lost 7 bases, with 7 bases between them. CDR3 length: 13 amino acids. The DNA of the CDR3 is TGTGCCAGCAGCCAAGACCGGAGACAGCCCCAGCATTTT. Translated: CASSQDRRQPQHF.

This rearrangement joins TRBV24-1 to TRBJ2-1; no clear D. The CDR3 runs 14 residues. Trimming pared 5 bases from V and 2 bases from J, leaving 9 bases between. The V gene's germline CDR1 is KGHDR and CDR2 SFDVKD. CDR3 region: CATSAPRAYNEQFF. The CDR3 coding sequence is TGTGCCACCAGTGCCCCCCGGGCCTACAATGAGCAGTTCTTC.

In its sample, this clonotype was seen many times. The chain carries TRBV12-5 and TRBJ2-1; TRBD2 matches at 8 bases. CDR3 size: 16 residues. CDR1 LGHNT and CDR2 FRNRAP come from the germline V gene. Unmatched junction bases numbered 7, after V lost 5 bases and J lost 1 base. The DNA of the CDR3 is TGTGCTAGTGGTCAAAATAGCGGGGAATCCTACAATGAGCAGTTCTTC. This encodes CASGQNSGESYNEQFF.

Notes on this clonotype: This may be a read error: a much more frequent sequence differs by one nucleotide. V usage is TRBV3-1 and J usage is TRBJ1-1; D call uncertain. Deletions cut 0 bases from V and 6 bases from J, with 20 bases between. Germline V gives CDR1 LGHDT, CDR2 YNNKEL (reference sequence). This CDR3 has 17 residues. CDR3 residues: CASSQDLNTEPRSEAFF. The DNA of the CDR3 is TGTGCCAGCAGCCAAGATCTGAATACAGAACCACGCTCTGAAGCTTTCTTT.

The chain links TRBV6-1 to TRBJ2-2; 7 bases align to TRBD1. Per the germline V gene, CDR1 is MNHNS and CDR2 is SASEGT. There are 14 residues in the CDR3. V lost 10 bases, J lost 4 bases, and 9 bases stayed unmatched. In nucleotides, the CDR3 is TGTGCCACCAAGGGACAGCATCTCACCGGGGAGCTGTTTTTT. Protein sequence: CATKGQHLTGELFF.

The chain carries TRBV6-2 or TRBV6-3 and TRBJ1-4; D is perhaps TRBD1 (5 bases). This CDR3 spans 15 amino acids. The germline V and J ends were trimmed by 6 bases and 7 bases, with 18 bases remaining between them. Germline V gene sequence: CDR1 MNHEY, CDR2 SVGEGT. The CDR3 loop is CASSPLGGVGEKLFF. The CDR3 nucleotides are TGTGCCAGCAGCCCTCTAGGAGGGGTAGGTGAAAAACTGTTTTTT.

About this clonotype: One junction end does not reproduce the germline sequence, and a read error may be involved. The chain employs TRBV19 and TRBJ1-2; 9 positions agree with TRBD1. Germline assignment: CDR1 LNHDA and CDR2 SQIVND (reference sequence). The CDR3 is 15 residues long. DNA for the CDR3: TGTGTCAGTACCCCGAGGATGACAGGGGGCTATGGCTACACCTTC. Its protein is CVSTPRMTGGYGYTF.

The chain has TRBV7-8 and TRBJ1-3, with D uncertain. The CDR3 spans 14 residues. V was trimmed by 3 bases and J by 0 bases, leaving 6 bases between them. Germline CDR1 reads SGHVS; CDR2 reads FQNEAQ. The CDR3 loop reads CASSLVDSGNTIYF. The DNA for the CDR3 is TGTGCCAGCAGCTTGGTAGACTCTGGAAACACCATATATTTT.

This clonotype was observed at least ten times. The chain recombines TRBV27 with TRBJ2-5; 13 bases are shared with TRBD2. CDR1 and CDR2 (germline): MNHEY, SMNVEV (reference sequence). J gave up 1 base and V 6 bases, and 5 bases lay outside the gene matches. The CDR3 spans 16 residues. CDR3 residues: CASSRGLAGAQETQYF. The CDR3 nucleotides are TGTGCCAGCAGCCGCGGACTAGCGGGAGCCCAAGAGACCCAGTACTTC.

Many counts were recorded for this clonotype. V and J are TRBV27 and TRBJ1-5; tentative D call: TRBD1 (5 bases). Trimming removed 5 bases from V and 4 bases from J, with 12 bases in between. Looked up from germline, CDR1 is MNHEY and CDR2 is SMNVEV (reference sequence). CDR3 length: 14 amino acids. CDR3: CASSIQGGNQPQHF. CDR3 bases: TGTGCCAGCAGTATTCAGGGAGGGAATCAGCCCCAGCATTTT.